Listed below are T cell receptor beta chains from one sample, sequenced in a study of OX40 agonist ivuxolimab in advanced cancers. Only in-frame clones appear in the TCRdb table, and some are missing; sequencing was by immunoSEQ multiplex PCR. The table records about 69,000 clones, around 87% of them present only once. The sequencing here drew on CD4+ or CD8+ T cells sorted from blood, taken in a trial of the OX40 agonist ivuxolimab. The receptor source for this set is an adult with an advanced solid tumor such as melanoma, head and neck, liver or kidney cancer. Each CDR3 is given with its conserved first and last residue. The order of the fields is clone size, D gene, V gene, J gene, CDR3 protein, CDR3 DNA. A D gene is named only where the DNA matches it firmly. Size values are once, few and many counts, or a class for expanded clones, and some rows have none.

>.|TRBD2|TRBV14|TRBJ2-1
CASSPTPSGFYNEQFF
TGTGCCAGCAGCCCTACCCCTAGCGGCTTCTACAATGAGCAGTTCTTC
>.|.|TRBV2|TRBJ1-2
CASSDTVREGYTF
TGTGCCAGCAGTGATACGGTCCGGGAAGGCTACACCTTC
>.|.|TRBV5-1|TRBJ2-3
CASHGQSPDTQYF
TGCGCCAGCCACGGACAGTCCCCAGATACGCAGTATTTT
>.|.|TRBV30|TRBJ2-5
CAWSRKQETQYF
TGTGCCTGGAGCAGGAAGCAAGAGACCCAGTACTTC
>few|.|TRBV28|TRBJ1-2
CASSLKGSGYTF
TGTGCCAGCAGTTTAAAGGGGAGTGGCTACACCTTC
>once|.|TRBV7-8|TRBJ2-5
CASSSQGPQETQYF
TGTGCCAGCAGCTCCCAGGGGCCCCAAGAGACCCAGTACTTC
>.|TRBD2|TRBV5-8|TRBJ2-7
CASSLRLAGGPLYF
TGTGCCAGCAGCTTGAGACTAGCGGGAGGGCCCCTTTACTTC
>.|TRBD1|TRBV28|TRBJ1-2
CASSRLGQGDGYTF
TGTGCCAGCAGCCGCCTTGGACAGGGCGATGGCTACACCTTC
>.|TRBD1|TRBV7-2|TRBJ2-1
CASSPGTGGFNEQFF
TGTGCCAGCAGCCCCGGGACAGGGGGATTCAATGAGCAGTTCTTC
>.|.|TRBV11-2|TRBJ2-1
CASSLVGKLSNEQFF
TGTGCCAGCAGCTTAGTAGGGAAACTAAGCAATGAGCAGTTCTTC
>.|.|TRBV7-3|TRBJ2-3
CASSRDFNTDTQYF
TGTGCCAGCAGCCGGGACTTTAACACAGATACGCAGTATTTT
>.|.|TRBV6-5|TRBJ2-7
CASSYSTGTPIYEQYF
TGTGCCAGCAGTTACTCAACCGGGACACCAATCTACGAGCAGTACTTC
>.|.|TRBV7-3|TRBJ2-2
CASSTGIGGELFF
TGTGCCAGCAGTACAGGGATTGGCGGGGAGCTGTTTTTT
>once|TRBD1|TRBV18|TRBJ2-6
CASSPTSTTGGSGANVLTF
TGTGCCAGCTCACCAACGTCGACGACAGGGGGCTCTGGGGCCAACGTCCTGACTTTC